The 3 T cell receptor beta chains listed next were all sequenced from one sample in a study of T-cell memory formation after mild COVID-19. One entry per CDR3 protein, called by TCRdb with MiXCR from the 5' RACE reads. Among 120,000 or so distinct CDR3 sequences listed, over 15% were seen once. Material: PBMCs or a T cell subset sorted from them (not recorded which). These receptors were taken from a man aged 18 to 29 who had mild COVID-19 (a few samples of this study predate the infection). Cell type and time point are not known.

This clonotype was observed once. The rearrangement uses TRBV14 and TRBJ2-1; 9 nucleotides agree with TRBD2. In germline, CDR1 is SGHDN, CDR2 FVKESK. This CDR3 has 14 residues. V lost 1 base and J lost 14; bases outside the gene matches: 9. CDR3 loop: CASSQAFRLAEKFF. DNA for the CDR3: TGTGCCAGCAGCCAAGCATTCCGACTAGCGGAGAAGTTCTTC.

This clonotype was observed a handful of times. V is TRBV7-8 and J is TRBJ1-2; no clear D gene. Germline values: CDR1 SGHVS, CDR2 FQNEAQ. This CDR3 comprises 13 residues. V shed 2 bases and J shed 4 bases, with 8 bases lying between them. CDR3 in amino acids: CASSLSQFYGYTF. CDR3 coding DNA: TGTGCCAGCAGCTTAAGTCAGTTCTATGGCTACACCTTC.

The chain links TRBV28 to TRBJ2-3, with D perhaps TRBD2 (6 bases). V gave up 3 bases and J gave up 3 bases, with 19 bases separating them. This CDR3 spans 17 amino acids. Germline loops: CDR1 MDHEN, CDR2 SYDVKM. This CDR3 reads CASSFGGALSGTDTQYF. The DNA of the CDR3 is TGTGCCAGCAGTTTTGGCGGGGCGCTTAGTGGAACAGATACGCAGTATTTT.